This TCR beta chain was profiled in a study of OX40 agonist ivuxolimab in advanced cancers. In the study overall: Partial responses were observed in three patients, of whom one had hepatocellular carcinoma and two had cutaneous melanoma. Notes on the study in general: It was also the case that some nonresponders had low normalized T-cell clonal expansion.

Assay used: immunoSEQ multiplex PCR; TCRdb lists only in-frame clones, some missing. This sample yields roughly 72,000 clones, of which 89% are seen a single time; 11% belongs to the top ten. Comment on this clone: Its antigen remains unknown.

The CDR3 is 15 amino acids. CDR1 and CDR2 from the germline V gene are KGHSH and LQKENI. The V end lost 0 bases, the J end lost 4 bases, and 12 bases lay between the germline ends. The material sequenced was CD4+ or CD8+ T cells sorted from blood, taken in a trial of the OX40 agonist ivuxolimab. The TCR was taken from an adult with an advanced solid tumor such as melanoma, head and neck, liver or kidney cancer. The rearrangement links TRBV18 to TRBJ1-2; a possible D gene is TRBD1 (5 bases). Here the CDR3 DNA reads TGTGCCAGCTCACCACCAATGAGGGGCACCTATGGCTACACCTTC. Its protein product is CASSPPMRGTYGYTF.